The 4 T cell receptor beta chains reported below all come from one sample, sequenced in a study of cytomegalovirus exposure and HLA in healthy donors. With 60 Vbeta and 13 Jbeta primers, the PCR was carried out. TCRdb's table, derived via immunoSEQ multiplex PCR, lists solely in-frame clones and lacks some. The data contain 110,000 to 150,000 clones, around 81% of them singletons. Specimen: PBMCs. The source of these receptors is a man aged 35-49 years in good health and CMV-seropositive.

This clone came up once. The chain links TRBV10-3 to TRBJ1-5; no clear D gene. The germline gives CDR1 ENHRY, CDR2 SYGVKD. This CDR3 has 16 amino acids. V lost 1 base and J 0 bases, leaving 10 bases between the germline ends. The CDR3 region has the DNA TGTGCCATCAGTGAGTACAGAATAGATAGCAATCAGCCCCAGCATTTT. Its protein product is CAISEYRIDSNQPQHF.

The chain joins TRBV27 to TRBJ2-7, with D unresolved. Germline V gives CDR1 MNHEY, CDR2 SMNVEV (reference sequence). This CDR3 comprises 13 residues. Trimming removed 3 bases from V and 0 bases from J, with 6 bases in between. The CDR3 DNA is TGTGCCAGCAGTTTGGCAAGCTCCTACGAGCAGTACTTC. Translated, it gives CASSLASSYEQYF.

The chain employs TRBV5-1 and TRBJ2-7, with no clear D. Between the trimmed V and J ends, which lost 3 bases and 2 bases, there was a span of 12 bases. The CDR3 is 14 amino acids. CDR1 is SGHRS, CDR2 YFSETQ, per germline. CDR3 in DNA: TGCGCCAGCAGCTCGGCACCGGGTCCCTACGAGCAGTACTTC. The encoded protein is CASSSAPGPYEQYF.

The chain carries TRBV7-9 and TRBJ1-2; 7 bases fit TRBD1. The CDR3 extends over 14 amino acids. The J segment lost 5 bases and the V segment lost 8 bases, leaving 11 bases of the junction unmatched. The V gene's germline CDR1 is SEHNR and CDR2 FQNEAQ (reference sequence). The chain's CDR3 is CASEQGRPGYGYTF. The CDR3 DNA sequence: TGTGCCAGCGAACAGGGGCGGCCTGGTTATGGCTACACCTTC. The full variable domain, its missing parts supplied by reference TRBV7-9 and TRBJ1-2, is DTGVSQNPRHKITKRGQNVTFRCDPISEHNRLYWYRQTLGQGPEFLTYFQNEAQLEKSRLLSDRFSAERPKGSFSTLEIQRTEQGDSAMYLCASEQGRPGYGYTFGSGTRLTVV.